Described below is a single T cell receptor beta chain sequence and its context. The clone's antigen remains unknown. No much larger clonotype is one base removed from it; base qualities were not supplied. The donors were around 39 Caucasian individuals from Russia, aged roughly 6 to 100 years, who were systemically healthy. About 10 milliliters of peripheral blood were drawn from each donor into EDTA-treated Vacutainer tubes. PBMCs were isolated by Ficoll-Paque density-gradient centrifugation, with at least 7 million obtained per sample. Trizol reagent was used to extract total RNA from the PBMCs, yielding at least 5.5 micrograms per sample. For every donor, an aliquot of PBMCs went through flow cytometry to measure the percentages of naive CD45RAhigh/CD27high T cells. The sample belongs to a study of blood T cells in healthy people across ages (dated by TCRdb to the mid-2010s). Regarding the research as a whole: Template switching captured roughly one uniquely barcoded TCR beta cDNA molecule per two T cells in model experiments. Using deep sequencing normalized with unique cDNA molecular identifiers, the study measured how TCR beta repertoire diversity changes with age. The donors were split into four age groups: young (average around 17 years), middle-aged (about 40), aged (62) and long-lived (about 74). To avoid experimental bias, donors of different ages were distributed randomly across sequencing lanes. For two donors (one aged 18 to 29 and one aged 80 or older), the study analyzed two additional independent replicas of 1 million unique cDNA reads from the same blood draw. General findings and caveats noted by the study authors: A strong correlation was found between observed TCR beta diversity and the percentage of naive T cells measured by flow cytometry. Observed TCR beta diversity per million T cells fell roughly linearly with age, and a significant reduction was already apparent by age around 36. Estimates of total diversity based on one million sequenced T cells were considered lower bounds and underestimates. Donor CMV infection status was unknown, potentially confounding age-related changes in expanded clonotypes. Bulk unsorted PBMC profiling prevented conclusive comparison of naive and antigen-experienced compartments. Compared with the aged group, the long-lived group had more naive CD4+ T cells, fewer expanded clones and increased TCR diversity, a pattern suggesting age selection.

The CDR3 covers 17 residues, taking in both the cysteine and the phenylalanine. Solely the CDR3 DNA is kept, with 51 bases framed from the first base. The germline V gene yields MGHRA for CDR1 and YSYEKL for CDR2. Compared with germline, V lacks 3 bases and J lacks 1 base; bases without a gene match: 10. Libraries were built with 5' RACE. Reads for this sample came from an Illumina HiSeq 2500. A second 7 to 11 cycle PCR used a sample-barcoded 5' primer and a J-beta primer mix. A template-switch 5' adaptor carrying 12 random nucleotides introduced a unique molecular identifier onto each TCR beta cDNA molecule. Each sample yielded at least 3 million CDR3-containing paired-end reads. All of the RNA was converted into first-strand cDNA using the Mint cDNA synthesis kit, with a TRBC-specific oligonucleotide serving as the primer. Following uracil-DNA glycosylase treatment, all cDNA underwent a first 18-cycle PCR with the universal primers M1SS and BC2_uni_R. Turning to the authors' computational methods: For normalization, 1 million high-quality reads, each with a distinct molecular identifier, were randomly selected from each sample. Instead of being binned into consensus sequences, reads that shared molecular identifiers were thrown out. MiTCR, set to a Q25 quality threshold and the strictest error-elimination algorithm, was used for CDR3 identification, clonotype clustering and error correction. A nonparametric unseen species model with Euler transformation was used to estimate lower-bound total TCR beta diversity. The public sequencing data were trimmed at Q25 with fastp and processed into clonotypes with MiXCR by TCRdb, which kept only in-frame beta chains. Under each unique CDR3 protein, matching rows form one entry showing the most common genes and DNA. These V and J calls originate from TCRdb's pipeline instead of the authors' own analysis. This sample has 870,000 or so distinct CDR3 sequences in its table, and 25% to 35% of those were observed once. Around a sixth of the sample belongs to the ten largest clones.

The chain is made from TRBV4-1 and TRBJ1-1; the junction holds 8 bases that match TRBD1. Sample: blood. This receptor was identified in a woman aged 80 or older in good health. The CDR3 here reads CASSQKSQGAQNTEAFF. The DNA sequence is as follows: TGCGCCAGCAGCCAGAAGAGCCAGGGGGCTCAGAACACTGAAGCTTTCTTT.